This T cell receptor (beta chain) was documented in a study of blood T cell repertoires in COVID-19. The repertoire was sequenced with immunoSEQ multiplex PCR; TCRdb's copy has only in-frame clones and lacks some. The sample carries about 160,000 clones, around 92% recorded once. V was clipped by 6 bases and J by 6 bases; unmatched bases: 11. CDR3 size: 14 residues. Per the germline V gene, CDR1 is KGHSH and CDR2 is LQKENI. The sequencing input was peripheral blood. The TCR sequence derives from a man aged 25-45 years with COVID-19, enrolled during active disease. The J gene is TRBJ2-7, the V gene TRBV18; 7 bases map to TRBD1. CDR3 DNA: TGTGCCAGCTCGCCCGGGACAGCGGAAATCGAGCAGTACTTC. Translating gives CASSPGTAEIEQYF. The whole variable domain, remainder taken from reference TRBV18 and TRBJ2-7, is NAGVMQNPRHLVRRRGQEARLRCSPMKGHSHVYWYRQLPEEGLKFMVYLQKENIIDESGMPKERFSAEFPKEGPSILRIQQVVRGDSAAYFCASSPGTAEIEQYFGPGTRLTVT.